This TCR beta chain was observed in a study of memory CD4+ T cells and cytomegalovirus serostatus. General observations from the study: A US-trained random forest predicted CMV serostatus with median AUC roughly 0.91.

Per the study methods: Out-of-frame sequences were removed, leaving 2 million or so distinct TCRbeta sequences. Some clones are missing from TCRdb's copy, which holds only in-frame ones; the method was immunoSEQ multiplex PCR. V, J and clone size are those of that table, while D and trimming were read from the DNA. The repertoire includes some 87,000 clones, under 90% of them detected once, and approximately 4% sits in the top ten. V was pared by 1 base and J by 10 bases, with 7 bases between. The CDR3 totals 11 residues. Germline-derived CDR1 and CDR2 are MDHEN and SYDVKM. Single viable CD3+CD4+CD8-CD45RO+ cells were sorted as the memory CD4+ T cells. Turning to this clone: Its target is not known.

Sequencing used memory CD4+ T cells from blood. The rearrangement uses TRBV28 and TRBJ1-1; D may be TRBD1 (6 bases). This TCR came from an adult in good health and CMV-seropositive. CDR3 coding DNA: TGTGCCAGCAGTTTATTAGGGGGAGCTTTCTTT. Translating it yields CASSLLGGAFF.